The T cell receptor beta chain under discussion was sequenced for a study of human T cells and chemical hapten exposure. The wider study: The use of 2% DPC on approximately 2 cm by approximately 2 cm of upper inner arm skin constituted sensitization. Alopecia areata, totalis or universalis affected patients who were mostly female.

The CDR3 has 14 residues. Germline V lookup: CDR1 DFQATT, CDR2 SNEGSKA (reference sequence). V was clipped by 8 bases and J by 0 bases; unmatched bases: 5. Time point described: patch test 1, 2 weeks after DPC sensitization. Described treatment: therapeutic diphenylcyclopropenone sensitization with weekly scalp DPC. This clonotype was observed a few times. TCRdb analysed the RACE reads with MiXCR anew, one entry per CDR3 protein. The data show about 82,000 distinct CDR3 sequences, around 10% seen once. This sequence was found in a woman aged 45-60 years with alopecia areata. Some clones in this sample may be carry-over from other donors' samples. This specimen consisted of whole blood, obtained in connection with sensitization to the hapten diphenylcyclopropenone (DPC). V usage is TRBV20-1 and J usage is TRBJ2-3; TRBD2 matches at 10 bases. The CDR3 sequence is CSPIAGGSTDTQYF. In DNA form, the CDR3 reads TGCAGTCCTATAGCGGGAGGCAGCACAGATACGCAGTATTTT.